A single sample is the source of the 29 T cell receptor beta chains below, sequenced in a study of T cell responses to AZD1222 COVID-19 vaccine. Some clones are missing from TCRdb's copy, which holds only in-frame ones; the method was immunoSEQ multiplex PCR. The profile shows under 100,000 clones, about 88% of them singletons. The sample consisted of peripheral blood, taken on day 0 of AZD1222 vaccination. The receptors derive from an adult in good health.

This clone was found a few times. The rearrangement uses TRBV7-9 and TRBJ1-2, with D unresolved. The V end was cut by 4 bases, the J end by 2 bases, with 11 bases between. The CDR3 totals 14 residues. Germline CDR1 SEHNR, CDR2 FQNEAQ (reference sequence). CDR3 region: CASSSSVQNYGYTF. The CDR3 DNA sequence: TGTGCCAGCAGCTCGAGCGTTCAGAACTATGGCTACACCTTC. Combining the CDR3 with reference TRBV7-9 and TRBJ1-2 gives the whole variable domain DTGVSQNPRHKITKRGQNVTFRCDPISEHNRLYWYRQTLGQGPEFLTYFQNEAQLEKSRLLSDRFSAERPKGSFSTLEIQRTEQGDSAMYLCASSSSVQNYGYTFGSGTRLTVV.

This clone was seen once. The chain combines TRBV3-1 (or the pseudogene TRBV3-2) with TRBJ1-5; weak D call: TRBD1 (5 bases). From germline, CDR1 is LGHDT and CDR2 YNNKEL (reference sequence). V shed 6 bases and J shed 3 bases, with 12 bases lying between them. The CDR3 consists of 14 residues. The CDR3 loop is CASSRGLNNQPQHF. The CDR3 DNA reads TGTGCCAGCAGTCGGGGACTGAACAATCAGCCCCAGCATTTT.

The V call is TRBV11-2, the J call TRBJ1-3; TRBD1 matches 7 bases. The CDR3 is 14 amino acids. V dropped 5 bases and J dropped 2; count of bases not matched to a gene: 3. Germline loops: CDR1 SGHAT, CDR2 FQNNGV. The CDR3 nucleotides read TGTGCCAGCAGCAAGACAGGGCCTGGAAACACCATATATTTT. Translated: CASSKTGPGNTIYF. Filled out from reference TRBV11-2 and TRBJ1-3, the complete variable domain reads EAGVAQSPRYKIIEKRQSVAFWCNPISGHATLYWYQQILGQGPKLLIQFQNNGVVDDSQLPKDRFSAERLKGVDSTLKIQPAKLEDSAVYLCASSKTGPGNTIYFGEGSWLTVV.

This chain links TRBV30 with TRBJ2-5, with D maybe TRBD2 (5 bases). The germline V gene has CDR1 GTSNPN and CDR2 SVGIG (reference sequence). V was shortened by 4 bases and J by 2 bases, with 8 bases between the two germline ends. The CDR3 is made up of 12 amino acids. CDR3 nucleotides: TGTGCCTGGAACAGCGGTCAAGAGACCCAGTACTTC. Translated, it gives CAWNSGQETQYF.

This chain links TRBV11-2 with TRBJ1-5; D remains ambiguous. The V gene's germline CDR1 is SGHAT and CDR2 FQNNGV. The CDR3 length is 12 residues. Between the trimmed V and J ends, which lost 5 bases and 6 bases, there was a span of 8 bases. The chain's CDR3 is CASSHSGQPQHF. The CDR3 region has the DNA TGTGCCAGCAGCCACTCGGGTCAGCCCCAGCATTTT. Filled out from reference TRBV11-2 and TRBJ1-5, the complete variable domain reads EAGVAQSPRYKIIEKRQSVAFWCNPISGHATLYWYQQILGQGPKLLIQFQNNGVVDDSQLPKDRFSAERLKGVDSTLKIQPAKLEDSAVYLCASSHSGQPQHFGDGTRLSIL.

This chain links TRBV4-3 with TRBJ1-2, with D uncertain. Germline V gene sequence: CDR1 LGHNA, CDR2 YSLEER. Trimming removed 4 bases from V and 3 bases from J, with 9 bases in between. The CDR3 totals 13 residues. CDR3 sequence reads: CASSPGDYYGYTF. The CDR3 DNA reads TGCGCCAGCAGCCCCGGGGATTACTATGGCTACACCTTC.

The genes are TRBV13 and TRBJ2-7; 8 bases map to TRBD1. The CDR3 length is 15 residues. Losses at the gene ends were 5 bases for V and 2 bases for J; bases not matched to a gene: 8. In germline, CDR1 is PRHDT, CDR2 FYEKMQ (reference sequence). The CDR3 DNA is TGTGCCAGCAGCAGCCCAGGACAGGGTACCTACGAGCAGTACTTC. Amino acids: CASSSPGQGTYEQYF.

V gene TRBV11-3 combines with J gene TRBJ1-1, with D possibly TRBD1 on 5 matching bases. This CDR3 region has 15 residues. V was shortened by 0 bases and J by 0 bases, with 8 bases between the two germline ends. Per the germline V gene, CDR1 is SGHNT and CDR2 is YENEEA. The CDR3 reads CASSLEPRVNTEAFF. The DNA for the CDR3 is TGTGCCAGCAGCTTAGAACCCAGGGTGAACACTGAAGCTTTCTTT.

This chain links TRBV12-5 with TRBJ1-2, with a weak D call TRBD1 (5 bases). CDR3 length equals 15 residues. Per germline, CDR1 LGHNT and CDR2 FRNRAP. Trimming took 0 bases from V and 3 from J, leaving 11 bases between them. CDR3 sequence (DNA): TGTGCTAGTGGTTTGGTTGCAGGGTCGCACTATGGCTACACCTTC. It codes for CASGLVAGSHYGYTF.

The rearrangement joins TRBV7-2 to TRBJ2-7; D gene ambiguous. The germline V gene has CDR1 SGHTA and CDR2 FQGNSA. Between the trimmed V and J ends, which lost 0 bases and 2 bases, there was a span of 11 bases. The CDR3 is 15 residues long. Written as DNA, the CDR3 is TGTGCCAGCAGCTTAGCTAGCTCTCAAACCTACGAGCAGTACTTC. Translation: CASSLASSQTYEQYF.

The CDR3 DNA reads as TGTGCCAGCAGAGCCTCTGGGGCCAACGTCCTGACTTTC. Amino acid sequence: CASRASGANVLTF. The chain joins TRBV3-1 (or the pseudogene TRBV3-2) to TRBJ2-6; D not certain. The germline gives CDR1 LGHDT, CDR2 YNNKEL (reference sequence). CDR3 length: 13 amino acids. Trimming removed 6 bases from V and 0 bases from J, with 3 bases in between.

This clone is a singleton in its sample. CDR3 residues: CASSLTGTVNTGELFF. CDR3 nucleotides: TGCGCCAGCAGCTTGACCGGGACGGTGAACACCGGGGAGCTGTTTTTT. V gene TRBV5-1 combines with J gene TRBJ2-2; D possibly matches TRBD1 or TRBD2 (5 bases each). Germline V CDR1 and CDR2: SGHRS, YFSETQ. There are 16 residues in the CDR3. V lost 1 base to trimming and J lost 1 base, with 11 bases between them.

The genes are TRBV19 and TRBJ2-7; D uncertain. Germline V gene lookup returns CDR1 LNHDA and CDR2 SQIVND (reference sequence). The CDR3 sequence is 13 residues long. The V end was cut by 2 bases, the J end by 2 bases, with 7 bases between. The chain's CDR3 is CASSILGTYEQYF. DNA for the CDR3: TGTGCCAGTAGTATATTAGGTACCTACGAGCAGTACTTC.

This chain joins TRBV3-1 (or the pseudogene TRBV3-2) and TRBJ1-1; D remains unclear. Germline V gene sequence: CDR1 LGHDT, CDR2 YNNKEL (reference sequence). This CDR3 comprises 14 residues. V lost 1 base and J 5 bases, leaving 11 bases between the germline ends. CDR3: CASSQAEIVTEAFF. In DNA, the CDR3 is TGTGCCAGCAGCCAAGCTGAAATTGTAACTGAAGCTTTCTTT.

The chain links TRBV4-3 to TRBJ2-6, with 8 nucleotides matching TRBD2. Germline V gene lookup returns CDR1 LGHNA and CDR2 YSLEER. This CDR3 region has 17 residues. The V segment lost 5 bases and the J segment 4 bases; nucleotides outside the gene matches: 10. This CDR3 is CASSSLAGIYGANVLTF. In nucleotides, the CDR3 is TGCGCCAGCAGCTCTTTAGCGGGGATCTACGGGGCCAACGTCCTGACTTTC.

CDR3 in DNA: TGTGCCAGCTGTCCATCGGACAGAGCGCCCCAGCATTTT. Residues: CASCPSDRAPQHF. The rearrangement uses TRBV28 and TRBJ1-5, with D perhaps TRBD1 (6 bases). The ends were cut back, 8 bases at V and 9 bases at J, with 17 bases in the middle. CDR1 MDHEN and CDR2 SYDVKM come from the germline V gene. CDR3 length: 13 residues. The entire variable domain, with the rest obtained from reference TRBV28 and TRBJ1-5, is as follows: DVKVTQSSRYLVKRTGEKVFLECVQDMDHENMFWYRQDPGLGLRLIYFSYDVKMKEKGDIPEGYSVSREKKERFSLILESASTNQTSMYLCASCPSDRAPQHFGDGTRLSIL.

CDR3 sequence reads: CASSRTGMGQPQHF. For the CDR3, the DNA is TGTGCCAGCAGTCGTACAGGGATGGGTCAGCCCCAGCATTTT. The V call is TRBV2, the J call TRBJ1-5; possibly TRBD1 for D (6 bases). CDR3 length: 14 amino acids. V lost 5 bases, J lost 6 bases, and 14 bases lay in between. Germline V lookup: CDR1 SNHLY, CDR2 FYNNEI.

V usage is TRBV6-5 and J usage is TRBJ2-1; the D gene is possibly TRBD2 (5 bases). CDR1 and CDR2 (germline): MNHEY, SVGAGI. The CDR3 sequence is 14 residues long. V dropped 0 bases and J dropped 8 bases, with 11 bases sitting between them. This CDR3 reads CASSYSQPEDEQFF. In DNA form, the CDR3 reads TGTGCCAGCAGTTACTCCCAGCCGGAGGATGAGCAGTTCTTC.

The chain has TRBV10-3 and TRBJ2-2; TRBD1 aligns across 9 bases. The ends lost 3 bases at V and 5 bases at J; junction bases unmatched: 10. From germline, CDR1 is ENHRY and CDR2 SYGVKD. The CDR3 is 17 residues long. CDR3 sequence reads: CAISDPGQGHPTGELFF. The CDR3 region has the DNA TGTGCCATCAGTGACCCGGGACAGGGTCATCCGACCGGGGAGCTGTTTTTT.

The chain is built from TRBV3-1 (or the pseudogene TRBV3-2) and TRBJ2-5; 12 bases are shared with TRBD1. V shed 4 bases, J shed 5 bases, and the junction held 8 bases outside the gene matches. The germline V gene has CDR1 LGHDT and CDR2 YNNKEL (reference sequence). This CDR3 spans 16 amino acids. The CDR3 spells CASSPTGTGGGETQYF. CDR3 DNA sequence: TGTGCCAGCAGCCCTACCGGGACAGGGGGCGGTGAGACCCAGTACTTC.

The genes are TRBV11-2 and TRBJ1-5; D unclear. The length of the CDR3 is 13 residues. Germline assignment: CDR1 SGHAT and CDR2 FQNNGV. Trimming left V 3 bases short and J 7 bases short, with 10 bases between. CDR3 sequence: CASSFNLGQPQHF. CDR3 sequence (DNA): TGTGCCAGCAGCTTTAATCTTGGGCAGCCCCAGCATTTT.

The chain couples TRBV6-6 to TRBJ2-3; D perhaps matches TRBD2 (5 bases). Trimming took off 5 bases at V and 11 bases at J, with 17 bases between the two ends. The length of the CDR3 is 13 residues. Looked up from germline, CDR1 is MNHNY and CDR2 is SVGAGI (reference sequence). Here the CDR3 DNA reads TGTGCCAGCAGTCCTACCGTAGGAGGCAAGCAGTATTTT. This sequence encodes CASSPTVGGKQYF.

The chain joins TRBV11-3 to TRBJ2-7, with a possible D match to TRBD1 (6 bases). The CDR3 sequence is 15 residues long. The ends were cut back, 5 bases at V and 1 base at J, with 15 bases in the middle. Germline V gives CDR1 SGHNT, CDR2 YENEEA. CDR3 in amino acids: CASSVVQGRSYEQYF. Here the CDR3 DNA reads TGTGCCAGCAGCGTCGTACAGGGTCGATCCTACGAGCAGTACTTC. Filled out from reference TRBV11-3 and TRBJ2-7, the complete variable domain reads EAGVVQSPRYKIIEKKQPVAFWCNPISGHNTLYWYLQNLGQGPELLIRYENEEAVDDSQLPKDRFSAERLKGVDSTLKIQPAELGDSAVYLCASSVVQGRSYEQYFGPGTRLTVT.

The chain combines TRBV25-1 with TRBJ1-2, with D tentatively TRBD1 (5 bases). Trimming pared 8 bases from V and 4 bases from J, leaving 14 bases between. Germline CDR1 MGHDK, CDR2 SYGVNS. The CDR3 has 13 residues. The CDR3, as DNA: TGTGCCAGCTCTTGGGACTCATCCTATGGCTACACCTTC. As protein: CASSWDSSYGYTF.

This rearrangement joins TRBV11-2 to TRBJ1-2; D not resolved. CDR1 is SGHAT and CDR2 is FQNNGV in the germline V gene. The CDR3 extends over 13 amino acids. Trimming took off 1 base at V and 2 bases at J, with 5 bases between the two ends. The CDR3 coding sequence is TGTGCCAGCAGCTTAGTGTCCAACTATGGCTACACCTTC. Translation gives CASSLVSNYGYTF.

V is TRBV9 and J is TRBJ2-3; D is perhaps TRBD1 or TRBD2 (5 bases each). Germline CDR1 SGDLS, CDR2 YYNGEE. V lost 0 bases and J lost 6, with 8 bases in between. The CDR3 spans 13 residues. This CDR3 is CASSVGGSDTQYF. The CDR3 DNA sequence: TGTGCCAGCAGCGTAGGGGGGAGTGATACGCAGTATTTT.

J is TRBJ1-5 and V is TRBV5-4; D gene uncertain. The CDR3 consists of 14 residues. V lost 0 bases and J 4 bases, leaving 8 bases between the germline ends. Germline V gene sequence: CDR1 SGHNT, CDR2 YYREEE (reference sequence). As DNA, the CDR3 is TGTGCCAGCAGCTTGGCGGGGTTTAATCAGCCCCAGCATTTT. Encoded protein: CASSLAGFNQPQHF.

This clone was detected only a few times. The DNA of the CDR3 is TGCGCCAGCAGCCAGGGCCGGGGCTCGGCCGAGCAGTACTTC. Protein sequence: CASSQGRGSAEQYF. The chain links TRBV4-3 to TRBJ2-7; the D call may be TRBD1 or TRBD2 (5 bases each). Germline V gene data show CDR1 as LGHNA and CDR2 as YSLEER. This CDR3 is built from 14 residues. V dropped 3 bases and J dropped 6 bases, with 15 bases sitting between them.

This chain joins TRBV28 and TRBJ1-6; TRBD1 agrees at 7 bases. The CDR3 consists of 14 residues. Germline V gene data show CDR1 as MDHEN and CDR2 as SYDVKM. After removal of 5 bases from V and 9 bases from J, the junction contained 7 bases not matched to a gene. The CDR3 DNA reads as TGTGCCAGCAGTGAAGGACAGGTTTTTTCACCCCTCCACTTT. Translating it yields CASSEGQVFSPLHF.